This T cell receptor beta chain was captured in a study of blood T cell repertoires in COVID-19. Across the study: Material from acute and convalescent COVID-19 was sourced from the United States, Italy and Spain. T cells, B-cell-depleted T cells, or PBMCs provided the cDNA or gDNA that served as material.

Looked up from germline, CDR1 is MGHRA and CDR2 is YSYEKL. The CDR3 totals 16 residues. V lost 2 bases and J 3 bases, leaving 15 bases between the germline ends. Original data processing: Researchers report that nucleated cell counts were estimated from reference gene primer amplification. Only in-frame clones appear in the TCRdb table, and some are missing; sequencing was by immunoSEQ multiplex PCR. For V, J and clone size, that table is used; D and trimming come from the DNA. Counted here are 100,000 to 150,000 clones, about 88% occurring once; the ten biggest clones make up approximately 1.1%. This rearrangement joins TRBV4-1 to TRBJ2-3; D may be TRBD1 (6 bases). Sequencing input: peripheral blood. The TCR originated in a woman older than 75 with acute or convalescent COVID-19. The CDR3 spells CASSQLLRQVTDTQYF. The CDR3 nucleotides are TGCGCCAGCAGCCAACTCCTTCGACAGGTAACAGATACGCAGTATTTT.